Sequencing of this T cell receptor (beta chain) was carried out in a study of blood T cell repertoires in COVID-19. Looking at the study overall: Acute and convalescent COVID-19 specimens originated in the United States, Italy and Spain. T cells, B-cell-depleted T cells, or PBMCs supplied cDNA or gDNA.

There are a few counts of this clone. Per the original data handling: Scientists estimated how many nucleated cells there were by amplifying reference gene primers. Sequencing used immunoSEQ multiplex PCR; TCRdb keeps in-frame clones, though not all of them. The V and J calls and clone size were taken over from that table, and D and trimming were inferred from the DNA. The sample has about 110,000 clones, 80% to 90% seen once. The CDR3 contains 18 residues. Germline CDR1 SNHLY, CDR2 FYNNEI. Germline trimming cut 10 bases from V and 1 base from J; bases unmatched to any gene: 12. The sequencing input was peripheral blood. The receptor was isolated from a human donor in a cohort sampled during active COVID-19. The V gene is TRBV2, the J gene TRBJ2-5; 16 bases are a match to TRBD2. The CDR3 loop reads CATSTGLAGGGTQETQYF. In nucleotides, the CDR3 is TGTGCCACTTCAACGGGACTAGCGGGGGGGGGAACCCAAGAGACCCAGTACTTC.